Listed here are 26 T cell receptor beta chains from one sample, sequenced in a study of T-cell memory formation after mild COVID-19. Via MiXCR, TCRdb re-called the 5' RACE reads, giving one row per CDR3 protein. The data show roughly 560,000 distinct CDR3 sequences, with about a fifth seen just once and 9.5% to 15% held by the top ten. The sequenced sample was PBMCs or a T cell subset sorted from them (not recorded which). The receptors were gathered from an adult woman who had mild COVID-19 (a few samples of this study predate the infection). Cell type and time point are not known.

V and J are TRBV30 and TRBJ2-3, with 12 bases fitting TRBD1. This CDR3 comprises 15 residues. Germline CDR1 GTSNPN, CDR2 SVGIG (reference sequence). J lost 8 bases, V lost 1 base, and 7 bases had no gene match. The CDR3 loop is CAWSEAGTGGGTQYF. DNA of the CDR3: TGTGCCTGGAGTGAAGCCGGGACAGGGGGCGGTACGCAGTATTTT.

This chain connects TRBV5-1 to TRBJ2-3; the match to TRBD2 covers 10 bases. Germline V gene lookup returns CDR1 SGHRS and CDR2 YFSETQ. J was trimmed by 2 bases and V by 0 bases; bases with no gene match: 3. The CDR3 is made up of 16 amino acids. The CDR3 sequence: CASSLGLAGDTDTQYF. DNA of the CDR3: TGCGCCAGCAGCTTGGGTCTAGCGGGGGACACAGATACGCAGTATTTT. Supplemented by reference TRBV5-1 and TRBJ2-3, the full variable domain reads KAGVTQTPRYLIKTRGQQVTLSCSPISGHRSVSWYQQTPGQGLQFLFEYFSETQRNKGNFPGRFSGRQFSNSRSEMNVSTLELGDSALYLCASSLGLAGDTDTQYFGPGTRLTVL.

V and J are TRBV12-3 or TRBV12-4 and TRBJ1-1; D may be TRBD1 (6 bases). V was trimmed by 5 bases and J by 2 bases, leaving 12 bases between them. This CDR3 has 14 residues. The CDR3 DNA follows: TGTGCCAGCAGTACTCAGACAGGAAACACTGAAGCTTTCTTT. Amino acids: CASSTQTGNTEAFF.

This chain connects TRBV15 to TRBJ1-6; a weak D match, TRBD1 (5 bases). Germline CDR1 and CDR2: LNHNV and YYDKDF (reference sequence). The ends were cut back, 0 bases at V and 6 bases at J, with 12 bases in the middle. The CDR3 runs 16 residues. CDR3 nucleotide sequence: TGTGCCACCAGCAGAGATGTCCAGGGCGGTAATTCACCCCTCCACTTT. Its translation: CATSRDVQGGNSPLHF.

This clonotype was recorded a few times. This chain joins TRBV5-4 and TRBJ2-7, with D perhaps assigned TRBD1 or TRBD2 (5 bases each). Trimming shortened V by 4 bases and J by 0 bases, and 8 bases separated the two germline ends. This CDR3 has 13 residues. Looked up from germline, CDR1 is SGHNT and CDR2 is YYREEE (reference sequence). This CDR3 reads CASSRDASYEQYF. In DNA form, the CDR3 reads TGTGCCAGCAGCCGGGACGCCTCCTACGAGCAGTACTTC.

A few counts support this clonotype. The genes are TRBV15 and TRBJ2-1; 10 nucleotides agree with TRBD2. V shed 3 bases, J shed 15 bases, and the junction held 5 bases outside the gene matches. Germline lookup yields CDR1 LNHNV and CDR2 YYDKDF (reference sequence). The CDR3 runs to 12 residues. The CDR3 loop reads CATSSPRTSGFF. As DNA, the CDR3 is TGTGCCACCAGCAGTCCCCGGACTAGCGGGTTCTTC.

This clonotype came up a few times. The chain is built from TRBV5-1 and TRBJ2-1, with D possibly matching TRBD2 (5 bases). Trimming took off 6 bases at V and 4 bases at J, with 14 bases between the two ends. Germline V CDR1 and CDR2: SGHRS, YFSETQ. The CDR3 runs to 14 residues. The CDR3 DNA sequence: TGCGCCAGCAAAACAGCGGAGACATACAATGAGCAGTTCTTC. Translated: CASKTAETYNEQFF.

The CDR3, as DNA: TGTGCCAGCAGCGTTGAGGAGGCCCTCTACAATGAGCAGTTCTTC. Its protein product is CASSVEEALYNEQFF. V and J are TRBV11-3 and TRBJ2-1, with D maybe TRBD2 (5 bases). The CDR3 sequence is 15 residues long. Germline V CDR1 and CDR2: SGHNT, YENEEA. The germline V and J ends were trimmed by 5 bases and 3 bases, with 14 bases remaining between them.

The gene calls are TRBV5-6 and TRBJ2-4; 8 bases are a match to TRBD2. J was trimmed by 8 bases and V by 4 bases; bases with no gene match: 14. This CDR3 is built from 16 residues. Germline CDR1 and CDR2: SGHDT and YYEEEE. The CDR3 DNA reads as TGTGCCAGCAGCCGGGGGGGCTCCCTCGGACCTGACATTCAGTACTTC. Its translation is CASSRGGSLGPDIQYF.

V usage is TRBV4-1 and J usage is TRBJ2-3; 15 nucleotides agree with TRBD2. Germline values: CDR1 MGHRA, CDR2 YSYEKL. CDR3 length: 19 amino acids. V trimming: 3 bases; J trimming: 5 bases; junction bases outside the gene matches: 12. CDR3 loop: CASSHPGLAGGPDRDTQYF. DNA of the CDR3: TGCGCCAGCAGCCACCCAGGACTAGCGGGGGGGCCCGATAGAGATACGCAGTATTTT.

The CDR3 is CASSFTGTSGEPSYNEQFF. Written as DNA, the CDR3 is TGTGCCAGCAGCTTCACCGGGACTAGCGGCGAACCCTCCTACAATGAGCAGTTCTTC. The chain joins TRBV7-3 to TRBJ2-1, with 11 bases lining up with TRBD2. Germline V lookup: CDR1 SGHTA, CDR2 FQGTGA. The CDR3 is 19 residues long. Trimming took 3 bases from V and 0 from J; bases not matched to a gene: 10.

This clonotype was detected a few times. CDR3 coding DNA: TGTGCCAGCAGCTTAGGAGGTCAGGGGGCCCATGAGCAGTTCTTC. Translation: CASSLGGQGAHEQFF. This chain connects TRBV11-1 to TRBJ2-1, with 8 bases matching TRBD1. The CDR3 is made up of 15 amino acids. Germline V lookup: CDR1 SGHAT, CDR2 FQDESV (reference sequence). V gave up 1 base and J gave up 8 bases; unmatched junction bases: 7.

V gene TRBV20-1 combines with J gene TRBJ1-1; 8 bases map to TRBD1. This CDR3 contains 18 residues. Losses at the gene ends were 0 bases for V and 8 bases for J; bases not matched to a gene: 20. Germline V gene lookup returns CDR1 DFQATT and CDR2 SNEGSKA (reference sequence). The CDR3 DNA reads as TGCAGTGCTAGAGATATAGCCCAGGGGGCCTTAGGACCCGAGGAAGCTTTCTTT. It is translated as CSARDIAQGALGPEEAFF.

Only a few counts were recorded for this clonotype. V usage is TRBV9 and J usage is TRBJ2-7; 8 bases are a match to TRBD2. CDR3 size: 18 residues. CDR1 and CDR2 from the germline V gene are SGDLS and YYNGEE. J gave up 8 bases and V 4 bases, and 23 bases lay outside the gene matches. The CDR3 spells CASSPRSASGQNGGKQYF. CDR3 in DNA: TGTGCCAGCAGCCCCCGTTCGGCTAGCGGGCAAAACGGGGGCAAGCAGTACTTC. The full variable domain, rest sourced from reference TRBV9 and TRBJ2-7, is DSGVTQTPKHLITATGQRVTLRCSPRSGDLSVYWYQQSLDQGLQFLIQYYNGEERAKGNILERFSAQQFPDLHSELNLSSLELGDSALYFCASSPRSASGQNGGKQYFGPGTRLTVT.

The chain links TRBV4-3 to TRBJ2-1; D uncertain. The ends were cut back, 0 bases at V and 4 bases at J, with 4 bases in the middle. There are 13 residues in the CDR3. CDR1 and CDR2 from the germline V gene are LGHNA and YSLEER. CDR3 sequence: CASSQERYNEQFF. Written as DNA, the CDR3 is TGCGCCAGCAGCCAAGAACGGTACAATGAGCAGTTCTTC.

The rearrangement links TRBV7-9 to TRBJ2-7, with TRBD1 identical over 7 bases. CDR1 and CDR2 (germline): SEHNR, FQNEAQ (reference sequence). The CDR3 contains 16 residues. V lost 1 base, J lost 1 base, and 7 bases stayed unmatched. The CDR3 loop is CASSLVTGILSYEQYF. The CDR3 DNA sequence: TGTGCCAGCAGCTTAGTGACAGGGATCCTTTCCTACGAGCAGTACTTC.

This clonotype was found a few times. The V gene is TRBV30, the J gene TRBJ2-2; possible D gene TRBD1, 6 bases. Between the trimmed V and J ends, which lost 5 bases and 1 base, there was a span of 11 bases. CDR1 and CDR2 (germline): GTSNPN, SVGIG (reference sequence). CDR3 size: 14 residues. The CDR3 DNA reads TGTGCCTGGGATACAGGGTTGAACACCGGGGAGCTGTTTTTT. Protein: CAWDTGLNTGELFF.

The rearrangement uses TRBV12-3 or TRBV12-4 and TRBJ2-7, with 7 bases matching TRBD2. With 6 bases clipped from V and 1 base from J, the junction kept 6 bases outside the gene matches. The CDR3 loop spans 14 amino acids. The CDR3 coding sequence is TGTGCCAGCAGCCGACTAGCAAGATCCTACGAGCAGTACTTC. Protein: CASSRLARSYEQYF.

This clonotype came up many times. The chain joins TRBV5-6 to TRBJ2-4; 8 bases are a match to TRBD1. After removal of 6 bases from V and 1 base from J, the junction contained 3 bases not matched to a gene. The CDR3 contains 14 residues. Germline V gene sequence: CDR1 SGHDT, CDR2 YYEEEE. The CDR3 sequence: CASKRTGAKNIQYF. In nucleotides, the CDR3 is TGTGCCAGCAAGAGGACAGGGGCCAAAAACATTCAGTACTTC.

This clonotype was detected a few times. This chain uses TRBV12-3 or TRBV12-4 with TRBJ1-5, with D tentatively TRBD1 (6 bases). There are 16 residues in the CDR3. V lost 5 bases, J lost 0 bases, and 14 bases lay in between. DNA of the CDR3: TGTGCCAGCAGTGTAGACAGGCCATATAGCAATCAGCCCCAGCATTTT. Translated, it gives CASSVDRPYSNQPQHF.

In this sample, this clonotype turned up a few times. CDR3 amino acids: CASSLPANNEQFF. CDR3 coding DNA: TGCGCCAGCAGCTTACCAGCGAACAATGAGCAGTTCTTC. V usage is TRBV5-1 and J usage is TRBJ2-1; no firm D call. Germline V gives CDR1 SGHRS, CDR2 YFSETQ. The V end lost 2 bases, the J end lost 5 bases, and 8 bases lay between the germline ends. This CDR3 has 13 residues.

The CDR3 region is CASSVPGGGNEKLFF. The CDR3 region has the DNA TGTGCCAGTAGTGTCCCAGGGGGGGGTAATGAAAAACTGTTTTTT. This sequence joins TRBV19 and TRBJ1-4; 7 positions match TRBD1. The CDR3 loop spans 15 amino acids. CDR1 LNHDA and CDR2 SQIVND come from the germline V gene (reference sequence). V lost 5 bases, J lost 4 bases, and 7 bases stayed unmatched.

CDR3 amino acids: CSVGSPNTEAFF. In DNA form, the CDR3 reads TGCAGCGTTGGTTCACCGAACACTGAAGCTTTCTTT. The V and J genes are TRBV29-1 and TRBJ1-1; D is ambiguous. Trimming stripped 4 bases from V and 1 base from J, with 7 bases between. The CDR3 totals 12 residues. Germline V gives CDR1 SQVTM, CDR2 ANQGSEA.

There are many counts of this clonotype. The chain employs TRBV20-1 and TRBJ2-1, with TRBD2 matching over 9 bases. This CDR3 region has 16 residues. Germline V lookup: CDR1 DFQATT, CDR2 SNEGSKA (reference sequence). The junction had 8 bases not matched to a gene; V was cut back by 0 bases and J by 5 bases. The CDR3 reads CSARDPERGENNEQFF. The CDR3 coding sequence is TGCAGTGCTAGAGATCCTGAGCGGGGGGAAAACAATGAGCAGTTCTTC.

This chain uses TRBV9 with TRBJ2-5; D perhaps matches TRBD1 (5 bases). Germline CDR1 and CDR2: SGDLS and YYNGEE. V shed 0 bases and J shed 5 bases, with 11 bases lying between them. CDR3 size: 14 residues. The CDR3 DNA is TGTGCCAGCAGCGTAGAGGCGGCAGGGGAGACCCAGTACTTC. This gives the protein CASSVEAAGETQYF.

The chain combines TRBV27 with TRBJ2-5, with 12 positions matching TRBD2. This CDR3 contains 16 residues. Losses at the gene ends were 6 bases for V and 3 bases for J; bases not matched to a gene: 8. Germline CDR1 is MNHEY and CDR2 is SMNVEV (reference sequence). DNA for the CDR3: TGTGCCAGCAGGACACGTGGACTAGCGGGAAAAGAGACCCAGTACTTC. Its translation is CASRTRGLAGKETQYF.